These 25 T cell receptor beta chains share one sample of origin, sequenced in a study of cytomegalovirus exposure and HLA in healthy donors. The PCR used 60 Vbeta and 13 Jbeta primers. Assay: immunoSEQ multiplex PCR; the TCRdb copy retains only in-frame clones and omits some. This sample yields fewer than 200,000 clones, of which 87% are seen a single time; 1% to 1.4% belongs to the top ten. Input material: PBMCs. These receptor sequences come from a boy between 2 and 10 years old in good health and CMV-seronegative.

The chain uses TRBV19 and TRBJ2-1, with TRBD1 as a possible D gene (6 bases). V lost 4 bases, J lost 9 bases, and 13 bases lay in between. CDR3 length equals 13 residues. The germline V gene has CDR1 LNHDA and CDR2 SQIVND (reference sequence). The CDR3 here is CASSTGTGTEQFF. The CDR3 coding sequence is TGTGCCAGTAGTACCGGTACAGGGACTGAGCAGTTCTTC. Supplemented by reference TRBV19 and TRBJ2-1, the full variable domain reads DGGITQSPKYLFRKEGQNVTLSCEQNLNHDAMYWYRQDPGQGLRLIYYSQIVNDFQKGDIAEGYSVSREKKESFPLTVTSAQKNPTAFYLCASSTGTGTEQFFGPGTRLTVL.

This chain connects TRBV28 to TRBJ1-2; D possibly corresponds to TRBD1 (6 bases). Germline values: CDR1 MDHEN, CDR2 SYDVKM. The germline V and J ends were trimmed by 6 bases and 3 bases, with 20 bases remaining between them. The CDR3 extends over 16 amino acids. CDR3 sequence: CASSPGDDKGDYGYTF. The CDR3 nucleotides are TGTGCCAGCAGCCCCGGGGACGATAAGGGGGACTATGGCTACACCTTC.

This chain joins TRBV6-6 and TRBJ2-2; maybe TRBD2 (6 bases). Per germline, CDR1 MNHNY and CDR2 SVGAGI (reference sequence). This CDR3 spans 15 amino acids. Trimming removed 0 bases at V and 7 bases at J, with 12 bases between. The CDR3 sequence: CASSYSRLVIGELFF. For the CDR3, the DNA is TGTGCCAGCAGTTACTCGCGACTAGTTATCGGGGAGCTGTTTTTT.

The V and J genes are TRBV6-1 and TRBJ2-7, with D tentatively TRBD1 (6 bases). The CDR3 is made up of 12 amino acids. CDR1 and CDR2 from the germline V gene are MNHNS and SASEGT. V was clipped by 7 bases and J by 1 base, with 8 bases between them. CDR3 amino acids: CASITGSYEQYF. As DNA, the CDR3 is TGTGCCAGCATTACAGGGTCCTACGAGCAGTACTTC.

J is TRBJ1-4 and V is TRBV14; TRBD1 is a possible D gene (5 bases). Germline V gene data show CDR1 as SGHDN and CDR2 as FVKESK. Trimming cost V 4 bases and J 7 bases, with 13 bases left between them. CDR3 size: 14 residues. The CDR3 DNA follows: TGTGCCAGCAGCCCGCAGGGAATCTCTGAAAAACTGTTTTTT. This sequence encodes CASSPQGISEKLFF. The variable domain in full, with the rest retrieved from reference TRBV14 and TRBJ1-4, is EAGVTQFPSHSVIEKGQTVTLRCDPISGHDNLYWYRRVMGKEIKFLLHFVKESKQDESGMPNNRFLAERTGGTYSTLKVQPAELEDSGVYFCASSPQGISEKLFFGSGTQLSVL.

The rearrangement joins TRBV30 to TRBJ1-5; tentative D call: TRBD1 (6 bases). Germline CDR1 GTSNPN, CDR2 SVGIG (reference sequence). V shed 1 base and J shed 7 bases, with 17 bases lying between them. The CDR3 runs 15 residues. The CDR3 DNA reads as TGTGCCTGGAGTGGGGATTATCAGGGGCGCCAGCCCCAGCATTTT. It yields the protein CAWSGDYQGRQPQHF.

The genes are TRBV11-2 and TRBJ2-7, with a weak D call TRBD2 (6 bases). The CDR3 covers 13 residues. Germline CDR1 SGHAT, CDR2 FQNNGV. Deletions cut 5 bases from V and 1 base from J, with 9 bases between. CDR3 region: CASSLRGSYEQYF. DNA of the CDR3: TGTGCCAGCAGCCTCCGGGGGTCCTACGAGCAGTACTTC.

The V gene is TRBV7-9, the J gene TRBJ1-2; possibly TRBD1 for D (6 bases). The CDR3 totals 15 residues. V was pared by 1 base and J by 2 bases, with 11 bases between. The germline V gene has CDR1 SEHNR and CDR2 FQNEAQ (reference sequence). The CDR3 DNA follows: TGTGCCAGCAGCTTAGTCGGGGGGGCGAACTATGGCTACACCTTC. Protein product: CASSLVGGANYGYTF.

Details on this clone: Relative to the germline gene, one junction end is altered; a read error may explain this. This sequence joins TRBV7-9 and TRBJ1-4, with D unresolved. The CDR3 totals 12 residues. The germline gives CDR1 SEHNR, CDR2 FQNEAQ (reference sequence). This CDR3 reads CSSSFFSEKLFF. DNA of the CDR3: TGTTCCAGCAGCTTTTTCTCGGAAAAACTGTTTTTT.

This clone was seen only once. The chain has TRBV19 and TRBJ2-1, with TRBD2 identical over 8 bases. The ends lost 5 bases at V and 6 bases at J; junction bases unmatched: 3. CDR3 length equals 13 residues. From germline, CDR1 is LNHDA and CDR2 SQIVND (reference sequence). The CDR3 nucleotides are TGTGCCAGTAGTCGGCGGGGGGCCAATGAGCAGTTCTTC. Translated: CASSRRGANEQFF. The whole variable domain, remainder taken from reference TRBV19 and TRBJ2-1, is DGGITQSPKYLFRKEGQNVTLSCEQNLNHDAMYWYRQDPGQGLRLIYYSQIVNDFQKGDIAEGYSVSREKKESFPLTVTSAQKNPTAFYLCASSRRGANEQFFGPGTRLTVL.

The chain has TRBV7-8 and TRBJ2-1; D call uncertain. Deletions cut 3 bases from V and 5 bases from J, with 17 bases between. The germline V gene encodes CDR1 SGHVS and CDR2 FQNEAQ. CDR3 length equals 16 residues. CDR3 sequence: CASSFGWPRLNNEQFF. As DNA, the CDR3 is TGTGCCAGCAGCTTCGGGTGGCCCCGTCTTAACAATGAGCAGTTCTTC.

The rearrangement joins TRBV28 to TRBJ2-4; possible D gene TRBD2, 5 bases. V was clipped by 2 bases and J by 0 bases, with 20 bases between them. The CDR3 has 19 residues. Germline V CDR1 and CDR2: MDHEN, SYDVKM. The CDR3: CASSLEGFGQSIAKNIQYF. For the CDR3, the DNA is TGTGCCAGCAGTTTAGAGGGCTTCGGGCAATCAATAGCCAAAAACATTCAGTACTTC.

The V gene is TRBV18, the J gene TRBJ1-2; TRBD1 matches 7 bases. The CDR3 length is 14 residues. The V and J ends lost 6 bases and 3 bases, in that order; junction bases with no gene match: 7. The germline CDR1 and CDR2 sequences are KGHSH and LQKENI. The CDR3 bases are TGTGCCAGCTCCCTACAGGGGTCGGACTATGGCTACACCTTC. Its translation: CASSLQGSDYGYTF.

The DNA of the CDR3 is TGTGCCAGCAGTCTACGGGGACATTATAGCAATCAGCCCCAGCATTTT. It translates to CASSLRGHYSNQPQHF. The rearrangement joins TRBV7-8 to TRBJ1-5, with D possibly TRBD1 on 6 matching bases. Trimming pared 6 bases from V and 0 bases from J, leaving 15 bases between. The germline CDR1 and CDR2 sequences are SGHVS and FQNEAQ. This CDR3 comprises 16 residues.

This clone was detected a few times. The rearrangement joins TRBV6-6 to TRBJ1-5; maybe TRBD1 (5 bases). CDR3 size: 15 residues. In germline, CDR1 is MNHNY, CDR2 SVGAGI (reference sequence). The V end was cut by 8 bases, the J end by 6 bases, with 20 bases between. The CDR3 spells CASWPGAGVLQPQHF. The CDR3 DNA sequence: TGTGCCAGCTGGCCCGGGGCGGGGGTGCTTCAGCCCCAGCATTTT.

J is TRBJ2-1 and V is TRBV15, with D maybe TRBD2 (7 bases). V gave up 1 base and J gave up 5 bases, with 12 bases separating them. Germline values: CDR1 LNHNV, CDR2 YYDKDF (reference sequence). This CDR3 is built from 15 residues. The CDR3 loop is CATSRVGGPNNEQFF. CDR3 in DNA: TGTGCCACCAGCAGAGTGGGGGGGCCCAACAATGAGCAGTTCTTC.

The V and J genes are TRBV23-1 and TRBJ2-5; perhaps TRBD1 as D (5 bases). TRBV23-1 is an ORF, and what it does is uncertain. This CDR3 is built from 14 residues. V lost 3 bases, J lost 1 base, and 9 bases lay in between. CDR3 nucleotide sequence: TGCGCCAGCAGTCAGGGGCTGATCCAAGAGACCCAGTACTTC. Translated: CASSQGLIQETQYF.

The chain recombines TRBV6-6 with TRBJ2-5; D may be TRBD1 (6 bases). Trimming stripped 3 bases from V and 5 bases from J, with 16 bases between. This CDR3 comprises 15 residues. Germline V CDR1 and CDR2: MNHNY, SVGAGI (reference sequence). The CDR3 DNA reads as TGTGCCAGCAGTTATCTTCATGGTAGGGGGGAGACCCAGTACTTC. It encodes CASSYLHGRGETQYF.

This chain connects TRBV27 to TRBJ1-1; no firm D call. This CDR3 has 14 residues. V lost 5 bases, J lost 4 bases, and 14 bases lay in between. Germline CDR1 and CDR2: MNHEY and SMNVEV (reference sequence). CDR3 in amino acids: CASSPTKSGTEAFF. CDR3 DNA: TGTGCCAGCAGTCCCACTAAATCGGGCACTGAAGCTTTCTTT.

The chain links TRBV7-9 to TRBJ2-5, with a tentative D call TRBD2 (5 bases). V lost 7 bases, J lost 5 bases, and 11 bases lay in between. Per germline, CDR1 SEHNR and CDR2 FQNEAQ (reference sequence). The CDR3 has 12 residues. The CDR3 nucleotides are TGTGCCAGCACCCGGGAAGGTGAGACCCAGTACTTC. This codes for CASTREGETQYF. Drawing the rest from reference TRBV7-9 and TRBJ2-5, the complete variable domain is DTGVSQNPRHKITKRGQNVTFRCDPISEHNRLYWYRQTLGQGPEFLTYFQNEAQLEKSRLLSDRFSAERPKGSFSTLEIQRTEQGDSAMYLCASTREGETQYFGPGTRLLVL.

The chain couples TRBV27 to TRBJ2-5; the D gene is possibly TRBD2 (6 bases). Per germline, CDR1 MNHEY and CDR2 SMNVEV (reference sequence). CDR3 length: 15 residues. Trimming took off 5 bases at V and 4 bases at J, with 17 bases between the two ends. The CDR3 loop is CASSPSWRESETQYF. The CDR3 DNA follows: TGTGCCAGCAGTCCCTCATGGAGGGAGTCAGAGACCCAGTACTTC.

This clone was observed a single time. The chain combines TRBV6-1 with TRBJ1-6; tentative D call: TRBD1 (6 bases). Trimming shortened V by 6 bases and J by 9 bases, and 15 bases separated the two germline ends. This CDR3 contains 14 residues. Germline V gene data show CDR1 as MNHNS and CDR2 as SASEGT. In DNA, the CDR3 is TGTGCCAGCAGCTCTCAGACAGGTGGTTCACCCCTCCACTTT. Encoded protein: CASSSQTGGSPLHF.

This clone occurred once. This rearrangement joins TRBV2 to TRBJ2-5, with 7 nucleotides matching TRBD2. The closer fit of TRBJ2-7 to the DNA end suggests the J call may be wrong. This CDR3 spans 14 amino acids. Germline CDR1 and CDR2: SNHLY and FYNNEI. Written as DNA, the CDR3 is TGTGCCAGCAGGCTCAGGACTAGTTTCTACGAGCAGTACTTC. Its translation: CASRLRTSFYEQYF.

This chain connects TRBV19 to TRBJ2-7, with 9 nucleotides matching TRBD1. Germline-derived CDR1 and CDR2 are LNHDA and SQIVND (reference sequence). The CDR3 is 13 amino acids. V dropped 4 bases and J dropped 5; count of bases not matched to a gene: 3. The CDR3 region has the DNA TGTGCCAGTAGTACCCGGGACAGGGACGAGCAGTACTTC. The encoded protein is CASSTRDRDEQYF.

The chain employs TRBV9 and TRBJ2-1; TRBD2 matches at 11 bases. Germline trimming cut 4 bases from V and 9 bases from J; bases unmatched to any gene: 12. Looked up from germline, CDR1 is SGDLS and CDR2 is YYNGEE. This CDR3 is built from 16 residues. The CDR3 DNA is TGTGCCAGCAGCACCCCTAAGGGACTAGCGGATCTTGAGCAGTTCTTC. Residues: CASSTPKGLADLEQFF.